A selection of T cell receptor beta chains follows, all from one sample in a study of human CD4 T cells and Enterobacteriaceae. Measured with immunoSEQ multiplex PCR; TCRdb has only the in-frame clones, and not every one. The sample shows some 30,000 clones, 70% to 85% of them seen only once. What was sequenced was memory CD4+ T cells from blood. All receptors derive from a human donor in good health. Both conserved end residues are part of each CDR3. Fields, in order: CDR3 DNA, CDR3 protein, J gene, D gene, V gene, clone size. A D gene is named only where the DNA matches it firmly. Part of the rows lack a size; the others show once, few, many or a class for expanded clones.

TGTGCCAGCAGGACTGAACACACAGATACGCAGTATTTT,CASRTEHTDTQYF,TRBJ2-3,.,TRBV2,few
TGTGCCTGGAGCGGGAGGGCCGGGGAGCTGTTTTTT,CAWSGRAGELFF,TRBJ2-2,TRBD2,TRBV30,.
TGTGCCATCAGTGAGTCGAAAGGGACTGAAGCTTTCTTT,CAISESKGTEAFF,TRBJ1-1,.,TRBV10-3,few
TGTGCCGCGACCGGGACAGAATACAATGAGCAGTTCTTC,CAATGTEYNEQFF,TRBJ2-1,TRBD1,TRBV10-3,.
TGCGCCAGCAGTGCACAAACTACCGGGGAGCTGTTTTTT,CASSAQTTGELFF,TRBJ2-2,.,TRBV10-1,.
TGTGCCAGCAGCCCGGGACGGTTAGGCAATGAAAAACTGTTTTTT,CASSPGRLGNEKLFF,TRBJ1-4,.,TRBV28,.
TGCGCCAGCAGCTTGGGTGGGGCCTTTAACACTGAAGCTTTCTTT,CASSLGGAFNTEAFF,TRBJ1-1,.,TRBV5-1,.
TGTGCCAGCAGCTTAGAGGGATACACAGATACGCAGTATTTT,CASSLEGYTDTQYF,TRBJ2-3,.,TRBV7-2,.
TGTGCCAGCAGCGTTTGGGGGGGCAATGAGCAGTTCTTC,CASSVWGGNEQFF,TRBJ2-1,TRBD2,TRBV7-9,.
TGTGCCAGCAGCTCACCGGGGAGGTACGCCGGTCATAATGAAAAACTGTTTTTT,CASSSPGRYAGHNEKLFF,TRBJ1-4,.,TRBV5-4,.
TGTGCCAGCAGTGAAGCGCGGGTCGGGAGGGGTGTTAAGTTCTTC,CASSEARVGRGVKFF,TRBJ2-1,TRBD2,TRBV2,.
TGTGCCAGCAGTGATAGGCAGGGCTTACCCTCTGGGGCCAACGTCCTGACTTTC,CASSDRQGLPSGANVLTF,TRBJ2-6,.,TRBV6-1,.
TGTGCCAGCAGCCCCTCCTGGATGAACACTGAAGCTTTCTTT,CASSPSWMNTEAFF,TRBJ1-1,.,TRBV7-9,.
TGTGCCAGCAGTGAAGTTAAAGGACTAGCGGGAGGGTACGAGCAGTACTTC,CASSEVKGLAGGYEQYF,TRBJ2-7,TRBD2,TRBV25-1,.
TGTGCCAGCAGGCCACAGGGGGCCCATGATGGCTACACCTTC,CASRPQGAHDGYTF,TRBJ1-2,TRBD1,TRBV27,.
TGTGCCAGCAGCTCTTCTCCGGCTAGCGGGAGCCGCGGTGAGCAGTTCTTC,CASSSSPASGSRGEQFF,TRBJ2-1,TRBD2,TRBV5-6,.
TGTGCCAGCAGCGCGGGACAGGGGAAGGATACGCAGTATTTT,CASSAGQGKDTQYF,TRBJ2-3,TRBD1,TRBV7-3,.
TGTGCCACTCGGCGGGAAGGGACATCCTACTATGGCTACACCTTC,CATRREGTSYYGYTF,TRBJ1-2,.,TRBV19,few
TGCGCCAGCAGTGAGCAAGCGGGCAATGAGCAGTTCTTC,CASSEQAGNEQFF,TRBJ2-1,.,TRBV10-2,few
TGTGCCAGCAGCCCGACAAATACGAACACCGGGGAGCTGTTTTTT,CASSPTNTNTGELFF,TRBJ2-2,.,TRBV7-3,.
TGTGCCAGCAGCCCCCCCAGGGTTGGTATCGATGAGCAGTTCTTC,CASSPPRVGIDEQFF,TRBJ2-1,.,TRBV5-5,.
TGCGCCAGCAGCCAAGCAACTACTTCTTTGTCCGGGGCCAACGTCCTGACTTTC,CASSQATTSLSGANVLTF,TRBJ2-6,.,TRBV4-1,.
TGTGCCTGGAGTCGGCAGGAAGGTGACGAGCAGTACTTC,CAWSRQEGDEQYF,TRBJ2-7,.,TRBV30,.
TGTGCCAGCAGTCGGGGACGGCCGAAAATGATGGAACTGTTTTTT,CASSRGRPKMMELFF,TRBJ1-4,.,TRBV13,.
TGTGCCAGCTCACCACCGTGGGGCATGAACACTGAAGCTTTCTTT,CASSPPWGMNTEAFF,TRBJ1-1,.,TRBV18,.
TGTGCCAGCAGCGACCTCGGGACAGGGGTTGGCTACACCTTC,CASSDLGTGVGYTF,TRBJ1-2,TRBD1,TRBV9,.
TGTGCCAGCAGCACAAAAGGGAGCTCCTACGAGCAGTACTTC,CASSTKGSSYEQYF,TRBJ2-7,.,TRBV7-9,.
TGTGCCAGCAGTTCGCCGGGACAGGCTAACTATGGCTACACCTTC,CASSSPGQANYGYTF,TRBJ1-2,TRBD1,TRBV6-5,once
TGTGCCAGCAGCTTTATCTCAGGACAAGCTAATGAAAAACTGTTTTTT,CASSFISGQANEKLFF,TRBJ1-4,.,TRBV5-5,.
TGTGCCAGCAGCCTTAGCGGGGATCAAAACGAGCAGTACTTC,CASSLSGDQNEQYF,TRBJ2-7,TRBD2,TRBV7-9,.
TGCGCCAGCAGCTTGGAGGGGACGGAGACCCAGTACTTC,CASSLEGTETQYF,TRBJ2-5,.,TRBV5-1,.
TGTGCCAGCAGCTTAGGACAGGGCTGGACAGATACGCAGTATTTT,CASSLGQGWTDTQYF,TRBJ2-3,TRBD1,TRBV7-3,.
TGTGCCAGTGGTCTTAGAGGCACAGATACGCAGTATTTT,CASGLRGTDTQYF,TRBJ2-3,.,TRBV28,.
TGTGCCAGTAGTATAGTCTCTGGGGCCAACGTCCTGACTTTC,CASSIVSGANVLTF,TRBJ2-6,.,TRBV19,.
TGTGCCAGCAGCTTAGGACTAGCGGGAGTCGGTGAGCAGTTCTTC,CASSLGLAGVGEQFF,TRBJ2-1,TRBD2,TRBV7-8,.
TGTGCCAGCAGTTCCAACTATGGCTACACCTTC,CASSSNYGYTF,TRBJ1-2,.,TRBV28,.
TGTGCCAGCAGCTGGGGGCGGAACACTGAAGCTTTCTTT,CASSWGRNTEAFF,TRBJ1-1,.,TRBV5-4,.
TGTGCCAGCAATAAGGACACGAACTATGGCTACACCTTC,CASNKDTNYGYTF,TRBJ1-2,.,TRBV9,.
TGTGCCAGCAGCCCCACAGGGTCCTTGAACACTGAAGCTTTCTTT,CASSPTGSLNTEAFF,TRBJ1-1,.,TRBV7-6,once
TGCGCCAGCAGCCCCGGACTAGCGGGAACTTACGAGCAGTACTTC,CASSPGLAGTYEQYF,TRBJ2-7,TRBD2,TRBV5-1,.
TGTGCCAGCGCGCGGTCTAGCGGTATCACAGATACGCAGTATTTT,CASARSSGITDTQYF,TRBJ2-3,TRBD2,TRBV9,.
TGTGCCAGCAGCTTGGAGGGTAGCGGGAGAGGAGGGACAGATACGCAGTATTTT,CASSLEGSGRGGTDTQYF,TRBJ2-3,TRBD2,TRBV7-2,few
TGTGCCAGCAGCTTGTGGGGGTTACAAGAGACCCAGTACTTC,CASSLWGLQETQYF,TRBJ2-5,.,TRBV5-6,.
TGTGCCAGCAGCTTAAATAGGGGAGAAAAACTGTTTTTT,CASSLNRGEKLFF,TRBJ1-4,.,TRBV7-3,once
TGTGCCAGCAATGAGGGTTTGAACACCGGGGAGCTGTTTTTT,CASNEGLNTGELFF,TRBJ2-2,.,TRBV9,.
TGTGCCAGCAGCTTGGAGGGTTGGGGCGAGCAGTACTTC,CASSLEGWGEQYF,TRBJ2-7,.,TRBV5-4,.
TGTGCCAGCAGTGACCTAGACAGGGGGCTCAGGGGTGGCTACACCTTC,CASSDLDRGLRGGYTF,TRBJ1-2,TRBD1,TRBV2,.
TGTGCCAGCAGTCCAATCCCGGGACAGTCGAGGCGTTATGGCTACACCTTC,CASSPIPGQSRRYGYTF,TRBJ1-2,TRBD1,TRBV27,once
TGTGCCACCAGCAGAGATAATTACTATGGCTACACCTTC,CATSRDNYYGYTF,TRBJ1-2,.,TRBV15,.
TGTGCCAGCGAGGGACGGATTAACACTGAAGCTTTCTTT,CASEGRINTEAFF,TRBJ1-1,.,TRBV19,.
TGTGCCAGTAGTGGCCGGGCCGACCTCACAGATACGCAGTATTTT,CASSGRADLTDTQYF,TRBJ2-3,.,TRBV19,.